One and the same sample provided the 13 T cell receptor beta chains below, sequenced in a study of shared clonotypes between healthy human individuals (dated by TCRdb to 2020 to 2022). The library was generated by the immunoSEQ multiplex PCR assay. This is the immuneACCESS table as TCRdb keeps it, with only in-frame sequences that have V and J called. A part of the clones is gone; compared with another copy, unresolved V genes explain less than half, and the rest is unexplained. Present in this sample are 450,000 to 500,000 clones, 78% of which were seen just once. The ten top clones hold approximately 12% of the sample. Input material: PBMCs. The receptors stem from a woman aged 40 to 49 in good health. Some clones in this sample may be carry-over from other donors' samples.

The V gene is TRBV9, the J gene TRBJ2-5; D call uncertain. The last part of the DNA fits TRBJ2-7 better; the J call may be wrong. This CDR3 has 14 amino acids. From germline, CDR1 is SGDLS and CDR2 YYNGEE. CDR3 nucleotide sequence: TGTGCCAGCAGCGCGAGTCGGGTACCCGGCGAGCAGTACTTC. Protein product: CASSASRVPGEQYF.

V gene TRBV28 combines with J gene TRBJ1-1; tentatively, D is TRBD1 (6 bases). Germline assignment: CDR1 MDHEN and CDR2 SYDVKM. The CDR3 consists of 15 residues. The V and J ends lost 10 bases and 3 bases respectively, with 21 bases between them. In DNA, the CDR3 is TGTGCCATCGGGGACACCGGCGATTGGGACACTGAAGCTTTCTTT. It translates to CAIGDTGDWDTEAFF.

Concerning this clone: A much larger clone is a single base away; this may be a read error. This sequence joins TRBV29-1 and TRBJ1-2; D perhaps matches TRBD1 (6 bases). Germline lookup yields CDR1 SQVTM and CDR2 ANQGSEA. The CDR3 is 16 amino acids. CDR3: CSVRETGKGANCGYTF. In DNA form, the CDR3 reads TGCAGCGTTCGTGAAACAGGGAAAGGAGCTAACTGTGGCTACACCTTC.

This clone turned up a few times. This chain connects TRBV28 to TRBJ1-4; no firm D call. The length of the CDR3 is 15 residues. From germline, CDR1 is MDHEN and CDR2 SYDVKM. The V gene lost 3 bases and the J gene lost 4 bases, with 12 bases spanning the gap. This chain's CDR3 is CASSFLRRINEKLFF. CDR3 nucleotides: TGTGCCAGCAGTTTCTTGAGGAGGATTAATGAAAAACTGTTTTTT. Looking up the rest from reference TRBV28 and TRBJ1-4 gives the full variable domain: DVKVTQSSRYLVKRTGEKVFLECVQDMDHENMFWYRQDPGLGLRLIYFSYDVKMKEKGDIPEGYSVSREKKERFSLILESASTNQTSMYLCASSFLRRINEKLFFGSGTQLSVL.

The table lists this clone with a count of one. This chain uses TRBV7-2 with TRBJ1-5; no firm D call. The CDR3 length is 13 residues. Looked up from germline, CDR1 is SGHTA and CDR2 is FQGNSA. Trimming stripped 1 base from V and 7 bases from J, with 8 bases between. CDR3 bases: TGTGCCAGCAGCTTAGACGGTTTGCAGCCCCAGCATTTT. Translating it yields CASSLDGLQPQHF.

This sequence joins TRBV14 and TRBJ2-7, with D tentatively TRBD1 (6 bases). Trimming stripped 4 bases from V and 2 bases from J, with 18 bases between. CDR1 and CDR2 (germline): SGHDN, FVKESK. This CDR3 comprises 16 residues. The CDR3 loop reads CASSPRYTGNPYEQYF. DNA for the CDR3: TGTGCCAGCAGCCCTCGCTACACAGGGAACCCCTACGAGCAGTACTTC.

This chain uses TRBV18 with TRBJ2-5; 11 bases line up with TRBD2. The J call could be wrong; TRBJ2-7 is a better fit for the DNA end. The CDR3 loop spans 16 amino acids. Germline CDR1 reads KGHSH; CDR2 reads LQKENI. The CDR3 reads CASSPGLAGGSYEQYF. The CDR3 nucleotides are TGTGCCAGCTCACCCGGACTAGCGGGCGGCTCCTACGAGCAGTACTTC.

This clone was observed a handful of times. This sequence joins TRBV9 and TRBJ2-1; 8 bases align to TRBD2. Germline V gene data show CDR1 as SGDLS and CDR2 as YYNGEE. J gave up 8 bases and V 1 base, and 8 bases lay outside the gene matches. This CDR3 has 15 residues. The CDR3 nucleotides are TGTGCCAGCAGCGTAACTAGCGGTCCCTCGGATGAGCAGTTCTTC. Translating it yields CASSVTSGPSDEQFF.

V is TRBV7-2 and J is TRBJ2-3; 10 bases fit TRBD2. Germline loops: CDR1 SGHTA, CDR2 FQGNSA. The CDR3 totals 16 residues. The junction had 10 bases not matched to a gene; V was cut back by 5 bases and J by 5 bases. In nucleotides, the CDR3 is TGTGCCAGCAGCCCAGGTGTCCTAGCGGGAGTAGATACGCAGTATTTT. The encoded protein is CASSPGVLAGVDTQYF.

The rearrangement joins TRBV30 to TRBJ2-3; TRBD1 or TRBD2 may be the D gene (6 bases each). V was clipped by 0 bases and J by 0 bases, with 13 bases between them. Germline CDR1 is GTSNPN and CDR2 is SVGIG (reference sequence). This CDR3 region has 16 residues. In DNA form, the CDR3 reads TGTGCCTGGAGTGTACTTGGGGGGCCTAGCACAGATACGCAGTATTTT. Protein: CAWSVLGGPSTDTQYF.

The CDR3 coding sequence is TGCAGCGTCGAGGGAGAAGGCTCCTACAATGAGCAGTTCTTC. Translating it yields CSVEGEGSYNEQFF. The gene calls are TRBV29-1 and TRBJ2-1; D may be TRBD2 (5 bases). Germline V gives CDR1 SQVTM, CDR2 ANQGSEA. With 6 bases removed from V and 0 bases from J, the gap between germline ends came to 12 bases. CDR3 size: 14 residues.

The CDR3 loop reads CASSPLRGSYEQYF. The CDR3 DNA reads as TGTGCCAGCTCACCTCTCCGGGGGTCCTACGAGCAGTACTTC. The rearrangement uses TRBV18 and TRBJ2-7; D may be TRBD2 (6 bases). V dropped 3 bases and J dropped 1 base, with 10 bases sitting between them. Germline V gene lookup returns CDR1 KGHSH and CDR2 LQKENI. CDR3 length: 14 residues.

The genes are TRBV27 and TRBJ2-1; D not resolved. Trimming cost V 0 bases and J 3 bases, with 9 bases left between them. CDR1 is MNHEY, CDR2 SMNVEV, per germline (reference sequence). This CDR3 comprises 15 residues. The CDR3 reads CASSLSPGLYNEQFF. CDR3 sequence (DNA): TGTGCCAGCAGTTTATCCCCCGGGCTCTACAATGAGCAGTTCTTC.